The T cell receptor (beta chain) described here comes from a study of spatial heterogeneity in lung cancer. For the study at large: Raw reads showed each unique TCR and UMI combination turning up more than ten times on average. Points from the study as a whole: Ubiquitous expanded tumor TCRs were seen in blood more at resection than at follow-up.

Every TCR cDNA molecule bore a unique molecular identifier. In TCRdb, the 5' RACE reads were re-called with MiXCR into one record per CDR3 protein. The repertoire holds some 11,000 distinct CDR3 sequences, with approximately 25% as singletons. This clonotype is medium-sized within its sample. The antigen is unknown. Sample time point: sample taken at primary tumor resection. Sequencing covered unsorted whole RNA taken from tumor, nontumor lung or frozen PBMC. A total of some 70 untreated early-stage non-small cell lung cancer patients served as donors. Per germline, CDR1 SQVTM and CDR2 ANQGSEA. After removal of 4 bases from V and 6 bases from J, the junction contained 6 bases not matched to a gene. The CDR3 is 14 amino acids.

The J gene is TRBJ2-2, the V gene TRBV29-1; TRBD2 matches at 9 bases. The TCR was taken from a female donor with early-stage non-small cell lung cancer. Material: PBMCs, obtained at surgery. The CDR3 region has the DNA TGCAGCGTTGTGGCGGGAGGGCCGGCCGGGGAGCTGTTTTTT. Amino acids: CSVVAGGPAGELFF.